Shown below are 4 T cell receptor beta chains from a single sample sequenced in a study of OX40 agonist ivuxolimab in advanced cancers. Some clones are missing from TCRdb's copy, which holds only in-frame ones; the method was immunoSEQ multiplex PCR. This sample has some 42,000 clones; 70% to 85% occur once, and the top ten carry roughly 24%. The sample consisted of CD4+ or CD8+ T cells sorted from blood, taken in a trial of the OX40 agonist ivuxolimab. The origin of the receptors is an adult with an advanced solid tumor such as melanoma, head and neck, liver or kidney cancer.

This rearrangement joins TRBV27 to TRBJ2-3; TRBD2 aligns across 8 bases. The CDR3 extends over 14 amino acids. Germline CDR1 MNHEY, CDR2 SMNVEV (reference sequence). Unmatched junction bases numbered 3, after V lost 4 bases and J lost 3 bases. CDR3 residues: CASSSSGGTDTQYF. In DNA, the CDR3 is TGTGCCAGCAGTTCCAGCGGGGGAACAGATACGCAGTATTTT.

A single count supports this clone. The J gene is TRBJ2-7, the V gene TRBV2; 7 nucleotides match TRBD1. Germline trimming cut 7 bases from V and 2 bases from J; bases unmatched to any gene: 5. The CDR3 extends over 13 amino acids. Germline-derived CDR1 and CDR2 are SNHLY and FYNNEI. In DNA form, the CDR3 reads TGTGCCAGCATGAGGGACAGTGCCTACGAGCAGTACTTC. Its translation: CASMRDSAYEQYF. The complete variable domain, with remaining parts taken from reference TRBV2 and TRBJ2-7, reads EPEVTQTPSHQVTQMGQEVILRCVPISNHLYFYWYRQILGQKVEFLVSFYNNEISEKSEIFDDQFSVERPDGSNFTLKIRSTKLEDSAMYFCASMRDSAYEQYFGPGTRLTVT.

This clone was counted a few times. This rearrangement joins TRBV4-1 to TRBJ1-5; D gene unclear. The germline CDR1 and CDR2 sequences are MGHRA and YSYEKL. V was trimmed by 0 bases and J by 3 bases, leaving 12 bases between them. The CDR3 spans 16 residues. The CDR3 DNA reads TGCGCCAGCAGCCAAGATCCCGGCAGCTTCAATCAGCCCCAGCATTTT. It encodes CASSQDPGSFNQPQHF.

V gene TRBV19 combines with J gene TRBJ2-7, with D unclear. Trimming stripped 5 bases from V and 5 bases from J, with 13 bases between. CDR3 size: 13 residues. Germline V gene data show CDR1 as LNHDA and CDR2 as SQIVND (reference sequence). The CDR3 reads CASSFRWSDEQYF. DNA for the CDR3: TGTGCCAGTAGTTTCCGCTGGTCCGACGAGCAGTACTTC.